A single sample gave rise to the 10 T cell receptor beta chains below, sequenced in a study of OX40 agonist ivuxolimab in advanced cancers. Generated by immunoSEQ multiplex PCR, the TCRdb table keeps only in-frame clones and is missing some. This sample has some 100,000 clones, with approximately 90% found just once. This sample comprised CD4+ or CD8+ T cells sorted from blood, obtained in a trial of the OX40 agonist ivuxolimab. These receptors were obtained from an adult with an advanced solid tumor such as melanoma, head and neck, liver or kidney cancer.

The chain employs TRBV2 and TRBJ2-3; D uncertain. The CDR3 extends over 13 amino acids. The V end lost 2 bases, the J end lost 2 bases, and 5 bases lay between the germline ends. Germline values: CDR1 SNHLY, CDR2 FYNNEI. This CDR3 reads CASSEFNTDTQYF. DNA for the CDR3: TGTGCCAGCAGTGAATTTAACACAGATACGCAGTATTTT.

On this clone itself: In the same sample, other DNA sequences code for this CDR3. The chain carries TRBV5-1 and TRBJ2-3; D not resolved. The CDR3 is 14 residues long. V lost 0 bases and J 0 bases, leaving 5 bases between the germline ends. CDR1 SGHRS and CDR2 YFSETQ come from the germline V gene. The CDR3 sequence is CASSLVPSTDTQYF. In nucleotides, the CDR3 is TGCGCCAGCAGCTTGGTTCCAAGCACAGATACGCAGTATTTT. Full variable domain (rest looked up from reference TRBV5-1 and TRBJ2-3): KAGVTQTPRYLIKTRGQQVTLSCSPISGHRSVSWYQQTPGQGLQFLFEYFSETQRNKGNFPGRFSGRQFSNSRSEMNVSTLELGDSALYLCASSLVPSTDTQYFGPGTRLTVL.

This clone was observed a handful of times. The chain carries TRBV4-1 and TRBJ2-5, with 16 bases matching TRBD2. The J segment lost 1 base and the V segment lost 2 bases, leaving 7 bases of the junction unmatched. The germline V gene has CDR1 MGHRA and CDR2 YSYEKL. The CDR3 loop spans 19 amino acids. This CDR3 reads CASSQQGLAGGNTQETQYF. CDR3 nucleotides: TGCGCCAGCAGCCAACAGGGACTAGCGGGAGGGAACACCCAAGAGACCCAGTACTTC.

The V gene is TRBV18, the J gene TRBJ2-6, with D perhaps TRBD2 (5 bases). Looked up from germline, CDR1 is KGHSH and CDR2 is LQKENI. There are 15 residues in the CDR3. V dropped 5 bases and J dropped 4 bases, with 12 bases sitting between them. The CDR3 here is CASSARVTGANVLTF. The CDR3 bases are TGTGCCAGCTCAGCGAGGGTCACAGGGGCCAACGTCCTGACTTTC.

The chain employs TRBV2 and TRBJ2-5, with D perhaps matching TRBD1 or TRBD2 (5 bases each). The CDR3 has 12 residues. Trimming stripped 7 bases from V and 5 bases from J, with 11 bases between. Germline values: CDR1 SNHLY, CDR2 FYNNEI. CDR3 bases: TGTGCCAGCACCAGGGAGAGGGAGACCCAGTACTTC. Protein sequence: CASTRERETQYF.

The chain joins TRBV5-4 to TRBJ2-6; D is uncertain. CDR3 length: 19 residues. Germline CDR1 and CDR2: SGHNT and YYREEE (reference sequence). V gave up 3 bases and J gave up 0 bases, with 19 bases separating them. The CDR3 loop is CASSSAGYRMGSGANVLTF. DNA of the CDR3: TGTGCCAGCAGCTCCGCCGGGTATCGGATGGGCTCTGGGGCCAACGTCCTGACTTTC.

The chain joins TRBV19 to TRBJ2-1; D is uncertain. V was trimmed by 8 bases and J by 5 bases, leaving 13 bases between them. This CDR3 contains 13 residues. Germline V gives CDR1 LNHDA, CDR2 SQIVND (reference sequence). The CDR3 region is CASSTVRNNEQFF. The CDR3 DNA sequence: TGTGCCAGTTCCACCGTGCGGAACAATGAGCAGTTCTTC.

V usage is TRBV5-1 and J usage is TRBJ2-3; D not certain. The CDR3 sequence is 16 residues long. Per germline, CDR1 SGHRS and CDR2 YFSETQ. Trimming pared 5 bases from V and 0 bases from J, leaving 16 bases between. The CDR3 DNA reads TGCGCCAGCAGACCTGGAGCGAGTGCTAGCACAGATACGCAGTATTTT. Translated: CASRPGASASTDTQYF.

The CDR3 region is CASSLHKNIQYF. The CDR3 region has the DNA TGTGCCAGCAGCCTGCACAAAAACATTCAGTACTTC. The V gene is TRBV5-6, the J gene TRBJ2-4, with D uncertain. Between the trimmed V and J ends, which lost 4 bases and 3 bases, there was a span of 5 bases. CDR3 length: 12 residues. In germline, CDR1 is SGHDT, CDR2 YYEEEE. The full variable domain, rest sourced from reference TRBV5-6 and TRBJ2-4, is DAGVTQSPTHLIKTRGQQVTLRCSPKSGHDTVSWYQQALGQGPQFIFQYYEEEERQRGNFPDRFSGHQFPNYSSELNVNALLLGDSALYLCASSLHKNIQYFGAGTRLSVL.

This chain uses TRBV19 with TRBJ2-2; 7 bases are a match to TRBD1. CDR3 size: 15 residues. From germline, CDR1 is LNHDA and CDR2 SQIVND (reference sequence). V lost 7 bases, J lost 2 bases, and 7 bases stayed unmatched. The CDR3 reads CASTPRTGNTGELFF. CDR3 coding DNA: TGTGCCAGTACCCCCCGGACAGGTAACACCGGGGAGCTGTTTTTT.